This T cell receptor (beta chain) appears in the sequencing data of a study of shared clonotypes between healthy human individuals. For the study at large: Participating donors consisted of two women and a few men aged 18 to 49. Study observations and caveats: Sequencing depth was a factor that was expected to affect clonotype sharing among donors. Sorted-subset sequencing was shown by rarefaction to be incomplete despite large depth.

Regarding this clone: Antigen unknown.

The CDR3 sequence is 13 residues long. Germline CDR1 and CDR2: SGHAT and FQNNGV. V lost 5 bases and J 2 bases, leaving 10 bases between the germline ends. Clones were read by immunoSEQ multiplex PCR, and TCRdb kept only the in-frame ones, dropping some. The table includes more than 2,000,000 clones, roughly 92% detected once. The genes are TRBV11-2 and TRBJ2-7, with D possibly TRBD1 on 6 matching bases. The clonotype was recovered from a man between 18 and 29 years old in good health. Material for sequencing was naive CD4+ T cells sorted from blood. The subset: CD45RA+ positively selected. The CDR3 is CASSIRQAYEQYF. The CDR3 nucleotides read TGTGCCAGCAGCATCCGACAGGCCTACGAGCAGTACTTC.